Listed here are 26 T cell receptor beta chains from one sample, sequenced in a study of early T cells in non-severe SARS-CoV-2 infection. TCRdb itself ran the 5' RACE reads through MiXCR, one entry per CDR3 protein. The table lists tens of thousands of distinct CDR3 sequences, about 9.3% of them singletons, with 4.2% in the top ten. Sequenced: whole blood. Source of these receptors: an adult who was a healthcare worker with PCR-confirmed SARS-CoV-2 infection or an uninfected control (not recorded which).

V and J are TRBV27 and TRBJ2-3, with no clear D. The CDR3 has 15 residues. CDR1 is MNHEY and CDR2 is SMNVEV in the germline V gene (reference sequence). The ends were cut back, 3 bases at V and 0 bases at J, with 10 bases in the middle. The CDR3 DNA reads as TGTGCCAGCAGTTTCAGGACGGTTAGCACAGATACGCAGTATTTT. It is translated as CASSFRTVSTDTQYF.

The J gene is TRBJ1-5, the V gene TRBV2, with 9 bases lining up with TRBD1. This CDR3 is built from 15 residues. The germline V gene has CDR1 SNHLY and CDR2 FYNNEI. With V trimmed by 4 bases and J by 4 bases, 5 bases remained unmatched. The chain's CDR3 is CASSGGQGRNQPQHF. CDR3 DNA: TGTGCCAGCAGTGGGGGACAGGGAAGAAATCAGCCCCAGCATTTT.

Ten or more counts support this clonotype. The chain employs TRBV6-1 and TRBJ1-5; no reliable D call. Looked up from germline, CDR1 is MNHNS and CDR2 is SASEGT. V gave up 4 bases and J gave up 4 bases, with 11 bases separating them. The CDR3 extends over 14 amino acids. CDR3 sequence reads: CASSGGMQNQPQHF. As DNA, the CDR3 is TGTGCCAGCAGTGGGGGAATGCAGAATCAGCCCCAGCATTTT.

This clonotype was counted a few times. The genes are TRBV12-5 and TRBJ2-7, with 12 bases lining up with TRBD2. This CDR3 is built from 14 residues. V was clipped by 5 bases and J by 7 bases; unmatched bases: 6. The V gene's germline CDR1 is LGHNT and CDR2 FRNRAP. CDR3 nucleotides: TGTGCTAGTGGTCCTAGCGGGAGGGCCGGGGAGCAGTACTTC. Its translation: CASGPSGRAGEQYF.

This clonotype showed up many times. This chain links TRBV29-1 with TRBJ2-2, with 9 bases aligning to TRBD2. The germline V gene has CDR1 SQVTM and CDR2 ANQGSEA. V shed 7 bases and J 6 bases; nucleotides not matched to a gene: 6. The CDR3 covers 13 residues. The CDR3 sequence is CSGSGRRAGELFF. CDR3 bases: TGCAGCGGTAGCGGGAGAAGGGCCGGGGAGCTGTTTTTT.

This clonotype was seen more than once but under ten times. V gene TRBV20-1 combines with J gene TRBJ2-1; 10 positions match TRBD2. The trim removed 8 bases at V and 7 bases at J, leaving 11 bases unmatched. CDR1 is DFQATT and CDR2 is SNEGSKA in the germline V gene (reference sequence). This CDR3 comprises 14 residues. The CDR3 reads CSPQEAGGRNEQFF. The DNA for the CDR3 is TGCAGTCCCCAGGAAGCGGGGGGGCGGAATGAGCAGTTCTTC.

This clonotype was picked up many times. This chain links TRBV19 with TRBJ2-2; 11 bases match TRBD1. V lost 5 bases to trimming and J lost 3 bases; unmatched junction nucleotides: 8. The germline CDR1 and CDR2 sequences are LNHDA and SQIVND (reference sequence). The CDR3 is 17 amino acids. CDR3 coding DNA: TGTGCCAGTAGTCCGCGGACAGGGGGCGTCGACACCGGGGAGCTGTTTTTT. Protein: CASSPRTGGVDTGELFF. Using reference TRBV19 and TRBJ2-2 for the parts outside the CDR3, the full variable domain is DGGITQSPKYLFRKEGQNVTLSCEQNLNHDAMYWYRQDPGQGLRLIYYSQIVNDFQKGDIAEGYSVSREKKESFPLTVTSAQKNPTAFYLCASSPRTGGVDTGELFFGEGSRLTVL.

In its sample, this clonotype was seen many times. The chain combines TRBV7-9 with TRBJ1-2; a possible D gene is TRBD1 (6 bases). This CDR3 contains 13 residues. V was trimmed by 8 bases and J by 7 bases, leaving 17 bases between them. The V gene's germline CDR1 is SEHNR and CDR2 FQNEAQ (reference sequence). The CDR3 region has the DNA TGTGCCAGCCCAGGAGACAGGTTGATTGGCTACACCTTC. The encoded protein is CASPGDRLIGYTF.

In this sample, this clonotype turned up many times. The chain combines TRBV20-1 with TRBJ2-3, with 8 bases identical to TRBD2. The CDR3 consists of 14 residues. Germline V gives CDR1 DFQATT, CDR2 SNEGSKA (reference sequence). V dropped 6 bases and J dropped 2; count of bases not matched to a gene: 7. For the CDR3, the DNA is TGCAGTGCAGGGGCGGGGGGTAACACAGATACGCAGTATTTT. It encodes CSAGAGGNTDTQYF.

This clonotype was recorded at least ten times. CDR3 loop: CASNDATRNTEAFF. The DNA of the CDR3 is TGTGCCAGCAACGATGCGACCAGGAACACTGAAGCTTTCTTT. V usage is TRBV2 and J usage is TRBJ1-1; D not certain. This CDR3 has 14 amino acids. The V gene's germline CDR1 is SNHLY and CDR2 FYNNEI. Between the trimmed V and J ends, which lost 7 bases and 1 base, there was a span of 13 bases. Drawing the rest from reference TRBV2 and TRBJ1-1, the complete variable domain is EPEVTQTPSHQVTQMGQEVILRCVPISNHLYFYWYRQILGQKVEFLVSFYNNEISEKSEIFDDQFSVERPDGSNFTLKIRSTKLEDSAMYFCASNDATRNTEAFFGQGTRLTVV.

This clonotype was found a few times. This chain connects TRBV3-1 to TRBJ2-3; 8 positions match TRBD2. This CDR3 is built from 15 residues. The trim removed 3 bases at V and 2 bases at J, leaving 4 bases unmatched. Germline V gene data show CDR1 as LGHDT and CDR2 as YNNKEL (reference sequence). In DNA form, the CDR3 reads TGTGCCAGCAGCCAGGAACTAGCGGTCACAGATACGCAGTATTTT. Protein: CASSQELAVTDTQYF.

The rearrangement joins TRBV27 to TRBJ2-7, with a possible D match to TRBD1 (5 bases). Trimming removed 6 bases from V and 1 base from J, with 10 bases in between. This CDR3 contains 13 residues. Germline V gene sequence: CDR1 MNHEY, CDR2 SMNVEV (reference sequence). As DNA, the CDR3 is TGTGCCAGCAGCTCGGACACTTCCTACGAGCAGTACTTC. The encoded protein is CASSSDTSYEQYF.

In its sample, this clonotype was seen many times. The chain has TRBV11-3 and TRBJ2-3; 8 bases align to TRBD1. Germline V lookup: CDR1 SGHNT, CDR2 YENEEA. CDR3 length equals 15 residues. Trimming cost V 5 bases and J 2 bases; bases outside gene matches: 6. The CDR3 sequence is CASSPRQGATDTQYF. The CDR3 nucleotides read TGTGCCAGCAGCCCGCGGCAGGGGGCCACAGATACGCAGTATTTT.

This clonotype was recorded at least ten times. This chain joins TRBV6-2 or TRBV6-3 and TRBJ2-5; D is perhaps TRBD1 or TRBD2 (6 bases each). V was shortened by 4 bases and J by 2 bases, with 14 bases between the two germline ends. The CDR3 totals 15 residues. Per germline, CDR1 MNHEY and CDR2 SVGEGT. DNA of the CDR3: TGTGCCAGCAGTTCCTCGGGGGCGGGGCAAGAGACCCAGTACTTC. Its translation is CASSSSGAGQETQYF.

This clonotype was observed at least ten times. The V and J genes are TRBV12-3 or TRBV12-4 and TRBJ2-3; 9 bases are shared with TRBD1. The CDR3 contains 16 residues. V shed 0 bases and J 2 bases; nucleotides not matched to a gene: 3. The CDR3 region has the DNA TGTGCCAGCAGTTTAGCAGGGACAGGGTACACAGATACGCAGTATTTT. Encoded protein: CASSLAGTGYTDTQYF.

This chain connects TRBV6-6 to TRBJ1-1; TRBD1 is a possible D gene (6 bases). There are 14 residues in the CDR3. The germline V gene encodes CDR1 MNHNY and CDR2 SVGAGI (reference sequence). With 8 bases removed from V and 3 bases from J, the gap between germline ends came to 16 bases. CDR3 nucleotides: TGTGCCAGCCAACCACAGGGTAGGTACACTGAAGCTTTCTTT. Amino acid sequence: CASQPQGRYTEAFF.

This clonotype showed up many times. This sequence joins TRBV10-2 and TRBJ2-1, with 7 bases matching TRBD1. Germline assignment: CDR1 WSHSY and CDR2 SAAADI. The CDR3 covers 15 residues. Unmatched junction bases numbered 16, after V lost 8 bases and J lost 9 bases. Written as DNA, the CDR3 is TGCGCCAGCCTTTCCGGGACAGAGTTCTGGGGTGAGCAGTTCTTC. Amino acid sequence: CASLSGTEFWGEQFF.

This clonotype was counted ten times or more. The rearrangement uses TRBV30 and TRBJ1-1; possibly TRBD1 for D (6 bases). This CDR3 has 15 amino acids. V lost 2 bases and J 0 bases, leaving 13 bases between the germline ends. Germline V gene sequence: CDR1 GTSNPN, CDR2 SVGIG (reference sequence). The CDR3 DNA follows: TGTGCCTGGAGTCCGCCCAGGGGCTTGAACACTGAAGCTTTCTTT. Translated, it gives CAWSPPRGLNTEAFF.

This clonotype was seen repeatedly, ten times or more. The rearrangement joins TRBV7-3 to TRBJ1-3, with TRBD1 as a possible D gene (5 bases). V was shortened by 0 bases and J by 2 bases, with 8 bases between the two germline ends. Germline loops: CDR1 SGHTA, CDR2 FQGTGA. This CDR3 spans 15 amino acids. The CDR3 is CASSLTRDPGNTIYF. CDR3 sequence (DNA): TGTGCCAGCAGCTTAACCAGGGACCCTGGAAACACCATATATTTT.

The CDR3 DNA is TGTGCCAGCAGTTCAGGACTGGGGACTAGCGTCTACGAGCAGTACTTC. The encoded protein is CASSSGLGTSVYEQYF. The chain couples TRBV7-9 to TRBJ2-7; TRBD2 matches 10 bases. This CDR3 has 16 amino acids. V dropped 6 bases and J dropped 3; count of bases not matched to a gene: 11. Germline CDR1 SEHNR, CDR2 FQNEAQ (reference sequence).

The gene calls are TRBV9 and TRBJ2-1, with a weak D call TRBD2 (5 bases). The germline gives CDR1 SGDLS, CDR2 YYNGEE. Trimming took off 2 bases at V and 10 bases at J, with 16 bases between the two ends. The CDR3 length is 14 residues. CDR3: CASSVDLPGGEQFF. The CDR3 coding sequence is TGTGCCAGCAGCGTGGACTTGCCGGGCGGCGAGCAGTTCTTC.

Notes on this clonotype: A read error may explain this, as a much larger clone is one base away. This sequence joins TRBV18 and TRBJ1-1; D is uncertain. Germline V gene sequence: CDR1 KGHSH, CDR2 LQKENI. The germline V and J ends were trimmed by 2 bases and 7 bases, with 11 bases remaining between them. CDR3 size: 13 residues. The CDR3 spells CASSPIETDEAFF. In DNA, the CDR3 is TGTGCCAGCTCACCAATCGAGACTGATGAAGCTTTCTTT.

In nucleotides, the CDR3 is TGTGCCAGCAGCTTACGGGTCGGCACAGATACGCAGTATTTT. Translating it yields CASSLRVGTDTQYF. This chain connects TRBV7-2 to TRBJ2-3; no reliable D call. The V end was cut by 2 bases, the J end by 1 base, with 7 bases between. CDR1 and CDR2 (germline): SGHTA, FQGNSA. The CDR3 covers 14 residues.

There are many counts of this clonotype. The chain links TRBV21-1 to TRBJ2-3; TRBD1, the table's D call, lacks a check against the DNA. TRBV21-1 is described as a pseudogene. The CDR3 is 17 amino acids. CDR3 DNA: TGTGCCAGCACCAAAGATGGCGGACAGGGAGCGGCAGATACGCAGTATTTT. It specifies CASTKDGGQGAADTQYF.

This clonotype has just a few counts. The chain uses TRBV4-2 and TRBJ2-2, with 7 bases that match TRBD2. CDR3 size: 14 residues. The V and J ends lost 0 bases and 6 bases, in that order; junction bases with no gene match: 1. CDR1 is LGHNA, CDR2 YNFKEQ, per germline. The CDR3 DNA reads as TGTGCCAGCAGCCAAGATAGCGGGCCCGGGGAGCTGTTTTTT. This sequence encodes CASSQDSGPGELFF.

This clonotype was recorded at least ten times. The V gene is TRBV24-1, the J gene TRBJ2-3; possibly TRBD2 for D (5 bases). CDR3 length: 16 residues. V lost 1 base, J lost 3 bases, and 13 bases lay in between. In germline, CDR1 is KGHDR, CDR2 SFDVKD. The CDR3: CATSDFEKRGTDTQYF. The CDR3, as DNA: TGTGCCACCAGTGATTTCGAGAAAAGAGGGACAGATACGCAGTATTTT.